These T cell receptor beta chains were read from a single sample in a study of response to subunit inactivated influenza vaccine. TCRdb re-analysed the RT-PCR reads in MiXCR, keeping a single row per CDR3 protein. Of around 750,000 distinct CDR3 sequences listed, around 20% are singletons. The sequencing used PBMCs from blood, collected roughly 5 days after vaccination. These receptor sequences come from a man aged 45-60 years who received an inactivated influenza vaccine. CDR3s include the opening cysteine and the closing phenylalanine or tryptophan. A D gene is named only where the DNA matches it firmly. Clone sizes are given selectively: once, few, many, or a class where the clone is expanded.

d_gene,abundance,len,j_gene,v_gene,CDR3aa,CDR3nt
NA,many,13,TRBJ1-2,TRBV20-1,CSARTGPTGGYTF,TGCAGTGCTAGAACAGGTCCTACAGGCGGCTACACCTTC
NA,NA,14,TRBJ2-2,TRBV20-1,CSSRSGLNTGELFF,TGCAGTTCCAGATCAGGTTTAAACACCGGGGAGCTGTTTTTT
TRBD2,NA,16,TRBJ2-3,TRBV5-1,CASSLERGAFTDTQYF,TGCGCCAGCAGCTTGGAGCGGGGGGCCTTCACAGATACGCAGTATTTT
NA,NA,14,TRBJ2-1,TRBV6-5,CASSYSTASTEQFF,TGTGCCAGCAGTTACTCGACAGCTAGCACTGAGCAGTTCTTC
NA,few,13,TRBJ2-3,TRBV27,CASSPPLTDTQYF,TGTGCCAGCAGTCCCCCCCTCACAGATACGCAGTATTTT
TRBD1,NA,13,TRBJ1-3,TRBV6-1,CASSQGVGDTIYF,TGTGCCAGCAGCCAGGGGGTCGGAGACACCATATATTTT
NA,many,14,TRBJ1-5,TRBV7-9,CASSLGGINQPQHF,TGTGCCAGCAGCTTAGGGGGGATTAATCAGCCCCAGCATTTT
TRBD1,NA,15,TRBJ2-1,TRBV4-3,CASSRGTGGRNEQFF,TGCGCCAGCAGCCGAGGGACAGGGGGTCGGAATGAGCAGTTCTTC
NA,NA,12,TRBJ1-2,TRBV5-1,CASSYGTYGYTF,TGCGCCAGCAGCTACGGGACCTATGGCTACACCTTC
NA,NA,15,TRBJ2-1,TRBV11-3,CASSFGGAGLNEQFF,TGTGCCAGCAGCTTTGGGGGGGCCGGGTTGAATGAGCAGTTCTTC
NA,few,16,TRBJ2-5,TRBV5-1,CASSLAEPRWDETQYF,TGCGCCAGCAGCTTGGCAGAACCACGGTGGGATGAGACCCAGTACTTC
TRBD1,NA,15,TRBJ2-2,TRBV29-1,CSVDTGGPNTGELFF,TGCAGCGTTGATACAGGGGGTCCGAACACCGGGGAGCTGTTTTTT
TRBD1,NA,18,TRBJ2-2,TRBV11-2,CASSPTGTGPANTGELVF,TGTGCCAGCAGCCCAACCGGGACAGGGCCGGCGAACACCGGGGAGCTGGTTTTT
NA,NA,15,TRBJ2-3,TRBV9,CASSVSGPATDTQYF,TGTGCCAGCAGCGTTAGCGGCCCTGCCACAGATACGCAGTATTTT